Sequencing of this T cell receptor (beta chain) was carried out in a study of spatial heterogeneity in lung cancer. The time point here: sample taken at primary tumor resection. Sequencing covered unsorted whole RNA taken from tumor, nontumor lung or frozen PBMC. V gave up 4 bases and J gave up 9 bases, with 17 bases separating them. Germline CDR1 and CDR2: SGHRS and YFSETQ. This CDR3 spans 14 amino acids. TCRdb redid the calling of the 5' RACE reads with MiXCR, one entry per CDR3 protein. The sample contains about 15,000 distinct CDR3 sequences, almost 8% of which appear only once. This receptor was identified in a female donor with early-stage non-small cell lung cancer. This specimen consisted of PBMCs, obtained at surgery. The chain has TRBV5-1 and TRBJ2-1; perhaps TRBD1 as D (6 bases). The CDR3 spells CASSPTVLTGEQFF. The CDR3 DNA is TGCGCCAGCAGCCCAACGGTCCTGACAGGTGAGCAGTTCTTC.